This TCR beta chain was found in a study of response to subunit inactivated influenza vaccine. Study observations and caveats: Each seasonal flu vaccination may recruit only limited new T cells, authors suggested.

As concerns this clonotype: Its specificity is unknown.

V lost 5 bases to trimming and J lost 5 bases; unmatched junction nucleotides: 11. The CDR3 is 16 amino acids. Germline-derived CDR1 and CDR2 are DFQATT and SNEGSKA (reference sequence). In TCRdb, the RT-PCR reads were re-called with MiXCR into one record per CDR3 protein. The sample has 500,000 to 600,000 distinct CDR3 sequences, 10% to 15% seen once. V gene TRBV20-1 combines with J gene TRBJ2-1; 11 positions agree with TRBD2. This clonotype was obtained from a man between 50 and 59 years old who received an inactivated influenza vaccine. The material was PBMCs from blood, obtained roughly 6 weeks after vaccination. The CDR3 is CSAPPPGTSGNNEQFF. The CDR3 DNA follows: TGCAGTGCTCCCCCGCCCGGGACTAGCGGAAACAATGAGCAGTTCTTC.